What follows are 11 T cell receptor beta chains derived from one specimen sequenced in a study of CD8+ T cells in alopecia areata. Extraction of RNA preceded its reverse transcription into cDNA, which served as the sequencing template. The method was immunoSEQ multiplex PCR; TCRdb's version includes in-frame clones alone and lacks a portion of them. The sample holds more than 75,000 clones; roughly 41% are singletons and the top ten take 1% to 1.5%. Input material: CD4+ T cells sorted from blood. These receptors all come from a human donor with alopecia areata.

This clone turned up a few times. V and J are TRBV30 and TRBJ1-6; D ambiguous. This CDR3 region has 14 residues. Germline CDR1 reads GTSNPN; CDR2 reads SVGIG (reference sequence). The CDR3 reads CAMDIGSISSPLHF. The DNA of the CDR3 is TGTGCAATGGATATTGGTTCGATAAGTTCACCCCTCCACTTT.

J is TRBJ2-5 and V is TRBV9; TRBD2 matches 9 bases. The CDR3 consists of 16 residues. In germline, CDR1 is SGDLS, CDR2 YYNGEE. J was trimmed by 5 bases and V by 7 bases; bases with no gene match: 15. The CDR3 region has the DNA TGTGCCAGCGGTAAATCAAGGCGGGGGGGTACTGAGACCCAGTACTTC. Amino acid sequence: CASGKSRRGGTETQYF.

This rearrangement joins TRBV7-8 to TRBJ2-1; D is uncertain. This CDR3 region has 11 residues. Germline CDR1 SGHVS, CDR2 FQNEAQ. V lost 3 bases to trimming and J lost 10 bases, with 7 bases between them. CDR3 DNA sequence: TGTGCCAGCAGCTTGTCTGGGGAGCAGTTCTTC. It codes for CASSLSGEQFF.

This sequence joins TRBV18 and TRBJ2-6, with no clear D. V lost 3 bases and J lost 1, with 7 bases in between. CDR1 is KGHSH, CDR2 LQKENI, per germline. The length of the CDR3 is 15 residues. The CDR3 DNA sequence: TGTGCCAGCTCACCCCCGCGGTCTGGGGCCAACGTCCTGACTTTC. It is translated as CASSPPRSGANVLTF.

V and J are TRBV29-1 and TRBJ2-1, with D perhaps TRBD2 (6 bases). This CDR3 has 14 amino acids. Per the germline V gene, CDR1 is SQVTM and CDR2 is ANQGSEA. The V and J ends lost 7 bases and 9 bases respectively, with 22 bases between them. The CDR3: CSGRLVASGGEQFF. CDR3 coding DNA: TGCAGCGGCAGACTAGTTGCTAGTGGAGGTGAGCAGTTCTTC.

DNA for the CDR3: TGTGCCAGCAGTTTACCTTTGGGACAGGGGCGGACTGAAGCTTTCTTT. As protein: CASSLPLGQGRTEAFF. The chain carries TRBV28 and TRBJ1-1; 10 bases match TRBD1. The V and J ends lost 2 bases and 5 bases, in that order; junction bases with no gene match: 8. The CDR3 consists of 16 residues. CDR1 and CDR2 from the germline V gene are MDHEN and SYDVKM.

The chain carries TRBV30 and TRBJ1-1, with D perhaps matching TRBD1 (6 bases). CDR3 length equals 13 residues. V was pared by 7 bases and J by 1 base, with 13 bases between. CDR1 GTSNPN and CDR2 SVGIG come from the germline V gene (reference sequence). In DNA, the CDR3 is TGTGCCTACAGGGTTCGCGCGAACACTGAAGCTTTCTTT. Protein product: CAYRVRANTEAFF. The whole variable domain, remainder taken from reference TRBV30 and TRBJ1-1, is SQTIHQWPATLVQPVGSPLSLECTVEGTSNPNLYWYRQAAGRGLQLLFYSVGIGQISSEVPQNLSASRPQDRQFILSSKKLLLSDSGFYLCAYRVRANTEAFFGQGTRLTVV.

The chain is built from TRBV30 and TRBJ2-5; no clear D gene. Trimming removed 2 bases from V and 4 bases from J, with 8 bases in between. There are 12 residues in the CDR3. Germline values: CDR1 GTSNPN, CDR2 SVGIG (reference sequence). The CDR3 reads CAWSLLRETQYF. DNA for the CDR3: TGTGCCTGGAGTCTTCTACGAGAGACCCAGTACTTC.

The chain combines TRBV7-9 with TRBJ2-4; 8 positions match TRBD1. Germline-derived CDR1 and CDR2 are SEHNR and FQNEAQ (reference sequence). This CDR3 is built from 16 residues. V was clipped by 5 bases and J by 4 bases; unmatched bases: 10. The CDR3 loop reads CASSIDRGKGKNIQYF. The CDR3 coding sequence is TGTGCCAGCAGCATCGACAGGGGCAAGGGTAAAAACATTCAGTACTTC.

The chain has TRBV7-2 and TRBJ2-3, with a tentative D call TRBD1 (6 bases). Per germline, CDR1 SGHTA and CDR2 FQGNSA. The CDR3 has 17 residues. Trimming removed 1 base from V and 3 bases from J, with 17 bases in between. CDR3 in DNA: TGTGCCAGCAGCTTAGGTGGGACATGGATTCTGACAGATACGCAGTATTTT. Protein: CASSLGGTWILTDTQYF. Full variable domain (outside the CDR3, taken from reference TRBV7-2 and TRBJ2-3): GAGVSQSPSNKVTEKGKDVELRCDPISGHTALYWYRQSLGQGLEFLIYFQGNSAPDKSGLPSDRFSAERTGGSVSTLTIQRTQQEDSAVYLCASSLGGTWILTDTQYFGPGTRLTVL.

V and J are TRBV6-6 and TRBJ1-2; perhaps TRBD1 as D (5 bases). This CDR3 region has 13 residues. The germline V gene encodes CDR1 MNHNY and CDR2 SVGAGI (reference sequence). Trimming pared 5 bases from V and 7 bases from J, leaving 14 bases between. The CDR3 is CASSPQELGGYTF. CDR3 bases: TGTGCCAGCAGTCCACAGGAATTGGGTGGCTACACCTTC.